The clone carrying this T cell receptor (beta chain) was detected only once. Its antigen is as yet unknown. The record originates from a study of shared clonotypes between healthy human individuals. Regarding the study as a whole: Estimated clonotype richness was generally higher in naive than memory subsets.

Every immunoSEQ plate was one replicate of a subset's evenly spread DNA. Sorted-subset replicate PCR reactions contained 200 to 250 ng DNA, corresponding to some 29,000 T cell genomes. Clones were sequenced by immunoSEQ multiplex PCR, and TCRdb holds only the in-frame ones, with some missing. The data show some 1,100,000 clones, 75% to 85% seen once. V shed 3 bases and J shed 2 bases, with 8 bases lying between them. The CDR3 is 13 residues long. CDR1 and CDR2 from the germline V gene are SEHNR and FQNEAQ (reference sequence). J is TRBJ2-7 and V is TRBV7-9; unclear D gene. This TCR was recovered from a man between 18 and 29 years old in good health. Some clones in this sample may be carry-over from other donors' samples. Source material: memory CD4+ T cells from PBMCs. Described subset: CD45RA-negative fraction. In DNA, the CDR3 is TGTGCCAGCAGCTTGGGATTCGCCTACGAGCAGTACTTC. It codes for CASSLGFAYEQYF.